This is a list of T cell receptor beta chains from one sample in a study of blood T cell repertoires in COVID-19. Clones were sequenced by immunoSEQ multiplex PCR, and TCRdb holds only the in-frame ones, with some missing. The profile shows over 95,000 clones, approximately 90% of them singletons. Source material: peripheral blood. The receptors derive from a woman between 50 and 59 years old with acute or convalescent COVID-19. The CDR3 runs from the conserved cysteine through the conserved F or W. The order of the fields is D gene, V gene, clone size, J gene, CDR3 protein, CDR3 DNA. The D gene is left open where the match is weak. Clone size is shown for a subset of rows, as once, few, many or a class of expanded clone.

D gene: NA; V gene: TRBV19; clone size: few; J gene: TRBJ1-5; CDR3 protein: CASTSGIQPQHF; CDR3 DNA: TGTGCCAGTACATCAGGGATACAGCCCCAGCATTTT
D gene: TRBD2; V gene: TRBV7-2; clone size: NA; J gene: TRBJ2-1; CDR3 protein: CASSSNWGGALEQFF; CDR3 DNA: TGTGCCAGCAGCTCAAACTGGGGAGGGGCTCTTGAGCAGTTCTTC
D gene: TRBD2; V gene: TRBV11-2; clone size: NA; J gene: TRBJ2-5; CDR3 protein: CASSLDRTSGGVMHKTQYF; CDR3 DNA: TGTGCCAGCAGCTTAGATAGAACTAGCGGGGGGGTTATGCACAAGACCCAGTACTTC
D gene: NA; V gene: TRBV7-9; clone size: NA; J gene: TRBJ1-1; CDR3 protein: CASSATEMNTEAFF; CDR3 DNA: TGTGCCAGCAGCGCGACAGAGATGAACACTGAAGCTTTCTTT
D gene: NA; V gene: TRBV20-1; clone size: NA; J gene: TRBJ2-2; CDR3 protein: CSASPSPNTGELFF; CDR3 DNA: TGCAGTGCTAGTCCTAGCCCGAACACCGGGGAGCTGTTTTTT
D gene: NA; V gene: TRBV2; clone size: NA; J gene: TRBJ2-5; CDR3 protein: CARRVYQETQYF; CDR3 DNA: TGTGCCAGGCGCGTGTACCAAGAGACCCAGTACTTC
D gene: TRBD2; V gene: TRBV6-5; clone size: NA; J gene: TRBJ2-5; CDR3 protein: CASSQLAGGQETQYF; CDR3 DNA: TGTGCCAGCAGTCAACTAGCGGGGGGCCAAGAGACCCAGTACTTC
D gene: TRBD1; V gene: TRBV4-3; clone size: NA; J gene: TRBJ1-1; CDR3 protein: CASSQDWTGLNTEAFF; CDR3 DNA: TGCGCCAGCAGCCAAGATTGGACAGGATTGAACACTGAAGCTTTCTTT
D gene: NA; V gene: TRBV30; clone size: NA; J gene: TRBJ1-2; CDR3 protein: CAWGPGTNSPYGYTF; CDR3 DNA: TGTGCCTGGGGTCCCGGGACAAATTCTCCCTATGGCTACACCTTC
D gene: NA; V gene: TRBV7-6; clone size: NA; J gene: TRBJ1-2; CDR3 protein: CASSLRVAGEGYTF; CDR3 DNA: TGTGCCAGCAGCTTGCGGGTGGCAGGGGAAGGCTACACCTTC
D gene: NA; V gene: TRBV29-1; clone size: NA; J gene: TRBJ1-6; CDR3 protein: CSVSGERGSPLHF; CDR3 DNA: TGCAGCGTCAGTGGGGAACGGGGTTCACCCCTCCACTTT
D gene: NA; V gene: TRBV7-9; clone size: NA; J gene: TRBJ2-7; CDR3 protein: CASSRLGRAYEQYF; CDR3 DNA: TGTGCCAGCAGCCGCCTGGGCAGGGCCTACGAGCAGTACTTC
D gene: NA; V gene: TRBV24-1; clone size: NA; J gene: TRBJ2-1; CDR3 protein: CATSDSIRGAYNEQFF; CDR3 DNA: TGTGCCACCAGTGATTCTATTCGGGGGGCGTACAATGAGCAGTTCTTC
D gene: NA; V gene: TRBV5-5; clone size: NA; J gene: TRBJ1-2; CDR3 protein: CASSLVAGINGYTF; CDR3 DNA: TGTGCCAGCAGCTTGGTCGCAGGGATTAATGGCTACACCTTC
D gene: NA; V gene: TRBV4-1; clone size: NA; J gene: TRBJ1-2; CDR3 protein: CASSPGQHYGYTF; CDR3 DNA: TGCGCCAGCAGCCCAGGACAGCACTATGGCTACACCTTC
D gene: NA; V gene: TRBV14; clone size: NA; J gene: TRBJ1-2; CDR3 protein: CASSQDWPALGYTF; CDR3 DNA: TGTGCCAGCAGCCAAGATTGGCCAGCGCTTGGCTACACCTTC
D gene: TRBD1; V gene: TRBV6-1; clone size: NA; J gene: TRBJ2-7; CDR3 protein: CASSPGQVAGEQYF; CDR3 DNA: TGTGCCAGCAGTCCCGGACAGGTAGCCGGCGAGCAGTACTTC
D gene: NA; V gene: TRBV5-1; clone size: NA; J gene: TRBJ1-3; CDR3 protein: CASSSQGSSGNTIYF; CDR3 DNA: TGCGCCAGCAGCTCTCAGGGGTCCTCTGGAAACACCATATATTTT
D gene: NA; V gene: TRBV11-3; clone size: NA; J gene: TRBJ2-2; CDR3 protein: CASSLRVNTGELFF; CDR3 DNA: TGTGCCAGCAGCTTACGGGTGAACACCGGGGAGCTGTTTTTT
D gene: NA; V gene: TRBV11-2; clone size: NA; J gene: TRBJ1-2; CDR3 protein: CASSLGWLGVGYTF; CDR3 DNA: TGTGCCAGCAGCTTAGGATGGCTAGGGGTTGGCTACACCTTC
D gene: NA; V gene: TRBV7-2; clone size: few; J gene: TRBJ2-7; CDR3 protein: CASSLVGDEQYF; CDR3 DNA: TGTGCCAGCAGCTTAGTCGGGGACGAGCAGTACTTC
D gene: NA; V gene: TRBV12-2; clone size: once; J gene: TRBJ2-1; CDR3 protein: CASRLARQGARVSEQFF; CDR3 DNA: TGTGCAAGTCGCTTAGCACGACAGGGGGCGAGGGTATCTGAGCAGTTCTTC
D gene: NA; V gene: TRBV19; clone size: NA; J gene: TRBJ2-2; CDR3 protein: CASGVWGWGRRTGELFF; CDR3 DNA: TGTGCCAGTGGGGTTTGGGGCTGGGGGCGGAGGACCGGGGAGCTGTTTTTT
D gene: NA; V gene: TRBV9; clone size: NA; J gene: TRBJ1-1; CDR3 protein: CASSVGTGRGTEAFF; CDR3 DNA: TGTGCCAGCAGCGTAGGTACAGGGCGAGGCACTGAAGCTTTCTTT
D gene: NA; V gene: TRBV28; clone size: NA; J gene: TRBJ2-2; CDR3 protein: CASTLGGLGPGELFF; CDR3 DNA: TGTGCCAGCACTCTCGGGGGGCTGGGACCCGGGGAGCTGTTTTTT
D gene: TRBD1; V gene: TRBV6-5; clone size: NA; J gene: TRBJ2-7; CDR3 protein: CASSFRDRSYEQYF; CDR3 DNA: TGTGCCAGCAGTTTCCGGGACAGGTCCTACGAGCAGTACTTC
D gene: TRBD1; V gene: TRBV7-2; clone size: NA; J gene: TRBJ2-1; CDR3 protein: CASSLEHRGDEQFF; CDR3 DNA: TGTGCCAGCAGCTTAGAACACAGGGGCGATGAGCAGTTCTTC
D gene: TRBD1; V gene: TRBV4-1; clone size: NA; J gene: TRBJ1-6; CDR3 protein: CASSPGGSDREYSPLHF; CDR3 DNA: TGCGCCAGCAGCCCTGGAGGCTCGGACAGGGAGTATTCACCCCTCCACTTT
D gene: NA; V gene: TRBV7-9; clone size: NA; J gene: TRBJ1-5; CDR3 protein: CASSLGQNQPQHF; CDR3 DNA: TGTGCCAGCAGCTTAGGTCAAAATCAGCCCCAGCATTTT
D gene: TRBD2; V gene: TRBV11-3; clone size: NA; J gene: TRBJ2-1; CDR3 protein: CASSLDGREGRDEQFF; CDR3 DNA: TGTGCCAGCAGCTTAGATGGGCGGGAGGGCCGTGATGAGCAGTTCTTC
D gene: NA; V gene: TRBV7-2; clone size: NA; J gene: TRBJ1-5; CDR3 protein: CASSLWEAQPQHF; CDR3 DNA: TGTGCCAGCAGCTTATGGGAGGCTCAGCCCCAGCATTTT
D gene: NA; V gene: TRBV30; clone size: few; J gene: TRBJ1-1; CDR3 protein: CAWSWLRNTEAFF; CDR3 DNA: TGTGCCTGGAGTTGGTTGAGGAACACTGAAGCTTTCTTT
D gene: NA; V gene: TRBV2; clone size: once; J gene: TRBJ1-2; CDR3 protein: CASSEGGVPYGYTF; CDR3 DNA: TGTGCCAGCAGTGAAGGGGGGGTCCCCTATGGCTACACCTTC
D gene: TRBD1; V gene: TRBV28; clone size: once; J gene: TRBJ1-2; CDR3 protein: CASSLEQGAFYGYTF; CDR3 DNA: TGTGCCAGCAGTTTAGAACAGGGGGCTTTTTATGGCTACACCTTC
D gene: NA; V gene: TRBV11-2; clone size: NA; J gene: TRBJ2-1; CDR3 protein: CASSRGTFYNEQFF; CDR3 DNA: TGTGCCAGCAGTCGCGGGACTTTCTACAATGAGCAGTTCTTC
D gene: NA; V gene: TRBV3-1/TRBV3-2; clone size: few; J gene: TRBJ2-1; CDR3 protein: CASSQFPNEQFF; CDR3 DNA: TGTGCCAGCAGCCAATTTCCTAATGAGCAGTTCTTC
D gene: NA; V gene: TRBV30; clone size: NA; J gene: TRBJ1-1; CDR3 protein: CAWSDSEAFF; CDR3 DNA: TGTGCCTGGAGCGACAGCGAAGCTTTCTTT
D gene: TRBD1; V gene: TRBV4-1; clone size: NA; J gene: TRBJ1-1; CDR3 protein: CASSQEQGAISTEAFF; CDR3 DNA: TGCGCCAGCAGCCAAGAACAGGGGGCAATCAGCACTGAAGCTTTCTTT
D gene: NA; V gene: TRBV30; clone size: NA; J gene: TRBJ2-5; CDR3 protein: CAFKPRGARETQYF; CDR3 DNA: TGTGCTTTTAAACCCCGGGGAGCACGAGAGACCCAGTACTTC